The following is a T cell receptor beta chain sequence with its context. Its matching antigen is unknown. Second-dose intervals of approximately 4 or approximately 12 weeks were pooled. The ends were cut back, 6 bases at V and 2 bases at J, with 14 bases in the middle. Germline CDR1 MNHEY, CDR2 SVGAGI. This CDR3 has 15 residues. This specimen comes from a study of T cell responses to AZD1222 COVID-19 vaccine. Sequencing was performed with immunoSEQ multiplex PCR; in TCRdb, only in-frame clones are kept and a portion is missing. The table records around 99,000 clones, approximately 90% of them present only once. General study points: Females made up more of the donors, who were largely white British, and clonal diversity may have come out too low.

This receptor was taken from an adult who received the AZD1222 COVID-19 vaccine. The chain uses TRBV6-5 and TRBJ1-5; D possibly corresponds to TRBD1 (5 bases). The sample here was peripheral blood, taken 28 days after the second AZD1222 dose. The CDR3 DNA sequence: TGTGCCAGCAGGATTAGCGGGGCTGGCAATCAGCCCCAGCATTTT. Encoded protein: CASRISGAGNQPQHF.